This entry concerns a single T cell receptor (beta chain). What it binds is not known. The data are from a study of shared clonotypes between healthy human individuals. The study's findings and limits: Naive subsets typically showed greater estimated richness than memory subsets.

Sorted-subset replicate PCR reactions were performed with 150 to 200 ng DNA, corresponding to tens of thousands of T cell genomes. Produced via immunoSEQ multiplex PCR; TCRdb's table is partial and in-frame only. The sample carries approximately 1,500,000 clones, 96% recorded once. CD45RA+ naive and CD45RA-negative memory subsets were separated from CD4+ cells. The clonotype was recovered from a young man in good health. Source material: naive CD4+ T cells sorted from blood. Subset indicated: CD45RA+ positively selected.

The CDR3 DNA sequence: TGTGCCAGCAGCGTAGAGACCCAAGGGATACAGCAGTATTTT. It codes for CASSVETQGIQQYF. This chain uses TRBV9 with TRBJ2-3; D unresolved. Per germline, CDR1 SGDLS and CDR2 YYNGEE. The CDR3 consists of 14 residues. V lost 0 bases and J 11 bases, leaving 16 bases between the germline ends.